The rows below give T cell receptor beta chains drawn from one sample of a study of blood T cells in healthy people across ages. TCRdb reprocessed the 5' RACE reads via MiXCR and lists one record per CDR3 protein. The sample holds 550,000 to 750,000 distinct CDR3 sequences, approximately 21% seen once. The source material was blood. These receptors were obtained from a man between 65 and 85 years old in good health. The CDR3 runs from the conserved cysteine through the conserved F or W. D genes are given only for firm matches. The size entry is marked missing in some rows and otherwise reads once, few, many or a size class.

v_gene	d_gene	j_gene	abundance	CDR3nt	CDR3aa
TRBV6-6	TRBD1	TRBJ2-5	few	TGTGCCAGCAGTAGACGGACAGGGGAAGAGACCCAGTACTTC	CASSRRTGEETQYF
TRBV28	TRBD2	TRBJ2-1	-	TGTGCCAGCAGTTTCGGGACCCTGGGGGGGTATGAGCAGTTCTTC	CASSFGTLGGYEQFF
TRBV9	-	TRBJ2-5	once	TGTGCCAGCAGCGTAGGGCAGACAGAGACCCAGTACTTC	CASSVGQTETQYF
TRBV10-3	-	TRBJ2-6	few	TGTGCCATCAGCCCCATTCAGTCCCACTCTGGGGCCAACGTCCTGACTTTC	CAISPIQSHSGANVLTF
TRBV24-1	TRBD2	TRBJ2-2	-	TGTGCCACCAGCGTCCCGGGACTAGCGGGAGAGAGGACCGGGGAGCTGTTTTTT	CATSVPGLAGERTGELFF
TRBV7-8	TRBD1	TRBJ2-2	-	TGTGCCAGCAGCTCACCCCTCCCTGGACAGGGGGCTTACACCGGGGAGCTGTTTTTT	CASSSPLPGQGAYTGELFF
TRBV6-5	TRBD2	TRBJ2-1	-	TGTGCCACCCCGTTTGGGACTAGCGGGAAGGGCGAGCAGTTCTTC	CATPFGTSGKGEQFF
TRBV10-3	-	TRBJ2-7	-	TGTGCCATCAGTGAGGGGGGCTACGAGCAGTACTTC	CAISEGGYEQYF
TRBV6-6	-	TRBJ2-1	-	TGTGCCAGCAGTTACGGAGCGGGCCTATACAATGAGCAGTTCTTC	CASSYGAGLYNEQFF
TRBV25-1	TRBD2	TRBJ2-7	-	TGTGCCAGCAGTGGGGCAGGGAGGGGCTACGAGCAGTACTTC	CASSGAGRGYEQYF
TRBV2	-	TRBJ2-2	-	TGTGCCAGCCACGGGACGACCACCGGGGAGCTGTTTTTT	CASHGTTTGELFF
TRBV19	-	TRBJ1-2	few	TGTGCCAGTAGTATCTTAGACCCGCTTAGCGGCTACACCTTC	CASSILDPLSGYTF
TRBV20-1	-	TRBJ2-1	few	TGCAGTGCTATGGAGCGGAGCTCCTACAATGAGCAGTTCTTC	CSAMERSSYNEQFF
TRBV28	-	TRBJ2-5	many	TGTGCCAGCAGCCTAGGAGTCCTCGAGACCCAGTACTTC	CASSLGVLETQYF
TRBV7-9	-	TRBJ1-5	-	TGTGCCAGCAGCTTAGGGGGGGGCCTAATCCAGCATTTT	CASSLGGGLIQHF
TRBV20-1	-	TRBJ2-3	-	TGCAGTGCTAGAGTATATAGACTAGTTGGAGATACGCAGTGTTTT	CSARVYRLVGDTQCF
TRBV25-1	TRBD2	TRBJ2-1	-	TGTGCCAGCAGTGTCCAACTAGCGGGAGGGATGATCTTC	CASSVQLAGGMIF
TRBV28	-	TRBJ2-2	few	TGTGCCAGCAGAAGGTTCACCGGGGAGCTGTTTTTT	CASRRFTGELFF
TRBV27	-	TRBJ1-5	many	TGTGCCAGCACCTCACTCCAGGGCGATCAGCCCCAGCATTTT	CASTSLQGDQPQHF
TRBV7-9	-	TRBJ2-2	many	TGTGCCAGCAGCGCACCTCTGACAAAGACCGGGGAGCTGTTTTTT	CASSAPLTKTGELFF